These T cell receptor beta chains were read from a single sample in a study of PD-1 blockade in mismatch repair-deficient tumors. Libraries were prepared by immunoSEQ multiplex PCR; TCRdb keeps only in-frame clonotypes and omits some of them. This sample has 25,000 to 30,000 clones; around 84% occur once, and the top ten carry about 2.7%. This specimen was PBMCs, taken before pembrolizumab treatment. The receptors were gathered from an adult with mismatch repair-deficient cancer. Each CDR3 is given with its conserved first and last residue. A D gene is named only where the DNA matches it firmly. The listing skips clone size in some rows; elsewhere it reads once, few, many or a size class.

v_gene: TRBV6-5
len: 15
abundance: once
d_gene: -
j_gene: TRBJ1-2
CDR3aa: CASSSIQGFDYGYTF
CDR3nt: TGTGCCAGCAGTTCCATACAGGGTTTCGACTATGGCTACACCTTC

v_gene: TRBV6-1
len: 14
abundance: -
d_gene: -
j_gene: TRBJ1-5
CDR3aa: CASIHRTGNQPQHF
CDR3nt: TGTGCCAGCATTCACAGAACCGGCAATCAGCCCCAGCATTTT

v_gene: TRBV7-9
len: 17
abundance: -
d_gene: TRBD2
j_gene: TRBJ2-1
CDR3aa: CASSLSAGGSGYNEQFF
CDR3nt: TGTGCCAGCAGCTTGTCCGCGGGCGGGAGTGGCTACAATGAGCAGTTCTTC

v_gene: TRBV30
len: 14
abundance: -
d_gene: -
j_gene: TRBJ1-1
CDR3aa: CAWTVGGGVSKAFF
CDR3nt: TGTGCCTGGACCGTAGGGGGAGGGGTGAGTAAAGCTTTCTTT

v_gene: TRBV28
len: 14
abundance: -
d_gene: TRBD1
j_gene: TRBJ2-2
CDR3aa: CASRKQGATGELFF
CDR3nt: TGTGCCAGCAGAAAACAGGGGGCGACCGGGGAGCTGTTTTTT

v_gene: TRBV7-2
len: 14
abundance: -
d_gene: -
j_gene: TRBJ1-2
CDR3aa: CASSLVLANYGYTF
CDR3nt: TGTGCCAGCAGCTTAGTTCTAGCTAACTATGGCTACACCTTC

v_gene: TRBV7-8
len: 15
abundance: few
d_gene: TRBD2
j_gene: TRBJ2-7
CDR3aa: CASSLALAGVNEQYF
CDR3nt: TGTGCCAGCAGCTTAGCACTAGCGGGAGTTAACGAGCAGTACTTC

v_gene: TRBV28
len: 12
abundance: -
d_gene: -
j_gene: TRBJ1-2
CDR3aa: CASSVDTRGYTF
CDR3nt: TGTGCCAGCAGTGTAGACACCCGGGGCTACACCTTC

v_gene: TRBV27
len: 18
abundance: -
d_gene: -
j_gene: TRBJ1-4
CDR3aa: CASGKGSLRRATNEKLFF
CDR3nt: TGTGCCAGCGGAAAAGGGTCCTTAAGGAGGGCAACTAATGAAAAACTGTTTTTT

v_gene: TRBV5-8
len: 15
abundance: once
d_gene: TRBD1
j_gene: TRBJ2-3
CDR3aa: CASSAPGTGEDTQYF
CDR3nt: TGTGCCAGCAGCGCGCCCGGGACAGGGGAAGATACGCAGTATTTT

v_gene: TRBV4-1
len: 14
abundance: -
d_gene: TRBD2
j_gene: TRBJ2-1
CDR3aa: CASSQVGLAGEQFF
CDR3nt: TGCGCCAGCAGCCAAGTAGGACTAGCTGGTGAGCAGTTCTTC

v_gene: TRBV7-2
len: 14
abundance: -
d_gene: TRBD2
j_gene: TRBJ2-3
CDR3aa: CASSLGPSGRVQYF
CDR3nt: TGTGCCAGCAGCTTAGGCCCTAGCGGGAGGGTTCAGTATTTT

v_gene: TRBV6-1
len: 13
abundance: few
d_gene: -
j_gene: TRBJ2-7
CDR3aa: CASKAGLDYEQYF
CDR3nt: TGTGCCAGCAAGGCAGGCTTGGACTACGAGCAGTACTTC

v_gene: TRBV5-1
len: 15
abundance: -
d_gene: TRBD1
j_gene: TRBJ2-7
CDR3aa: CASSLGDSRSYEQYF
CDR3nt: TGCGCCAGCAGCTTGGGGGACAGCCGCTCCTACGAGCAGTACTTC

v_gene: TRBV7-6
len: 14
abundance: -
d_gene: TRBD2
j_gene: TRBJ2-1
CDR3aa: CASGKLAVDNEQFF
CDR3nt: TGTGCCAGCGGAAAACTAGCGGTTGACAATGAGCAGTTCTTC

v_gene: TRBV5-1
len: 17
abundance: -
d_gene: TRBD2
j_gene: TRBJ2-1
CDR3aa: CASSPGLAGAFYNEQFF
CDR3nt: TGCGCCAGCAGCCCCGGACTAGCGGGAGCGTTCTACAATGAGCAGTTCTTC

v_gene: TRBV28
len: 14
abundance: -
d_gene: -
j_gene: TRBJ1-2
CDR3aa: CASTPPGGIFGYTF
CDR3nt: TGTGCCAGCACCCCTCCGGGGGGCATTTTTGGCTACACCTTC

v_gene: TRBV5-1
len: 15
abundance: -
d_gene: TRBD2
j_gene: TRBJ2-3
CDR3aa: CASSFSGSSTDTQYF
CDR3nt: TGCGCCAGCAGCTTTAGCGGGAGCAGCACAGATACGCAGTATTTT

v_gene: TRBV5-1
len: 16
abundance: -
d_gene: -
j_gene: TRBJ2-3
CDR3aa: CASSLFIPGGVDTQYF
CDR3nt: TGCGCCAGCAGCTTATTTATCCCTGGGGGCGTAGATACGCAGTATTTT